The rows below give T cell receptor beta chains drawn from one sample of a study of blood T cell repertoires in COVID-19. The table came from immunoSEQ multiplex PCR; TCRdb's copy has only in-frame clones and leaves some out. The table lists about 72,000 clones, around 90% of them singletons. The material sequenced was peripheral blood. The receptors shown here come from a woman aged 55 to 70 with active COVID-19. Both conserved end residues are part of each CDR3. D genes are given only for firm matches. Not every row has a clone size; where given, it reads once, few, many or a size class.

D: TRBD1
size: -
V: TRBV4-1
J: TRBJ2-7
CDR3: CASSQDRGQLYEQYF

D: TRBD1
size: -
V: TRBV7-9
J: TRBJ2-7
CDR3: CASSFPGAGGYEQYF

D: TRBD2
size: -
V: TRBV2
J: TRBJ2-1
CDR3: CASRDRDYSYNEQFF

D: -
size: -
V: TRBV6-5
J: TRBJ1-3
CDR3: CASSYSWGSGNTIYF

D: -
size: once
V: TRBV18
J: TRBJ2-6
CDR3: CASSPLRSSGANVLTF

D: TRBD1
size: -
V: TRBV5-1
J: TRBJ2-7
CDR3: CASSPPRTGLGLYEQYF

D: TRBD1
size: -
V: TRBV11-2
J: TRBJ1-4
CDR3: CASSPTGTGGRSNEKLFF

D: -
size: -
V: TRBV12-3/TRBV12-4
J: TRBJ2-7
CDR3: CASRDSSLYEQYF

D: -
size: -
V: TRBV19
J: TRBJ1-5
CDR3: CASSISGGDQPQHF

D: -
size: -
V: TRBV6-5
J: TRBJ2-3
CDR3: CASSRMTSGTQYF

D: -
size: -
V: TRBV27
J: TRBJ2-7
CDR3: CASSHRVGASYEQYF

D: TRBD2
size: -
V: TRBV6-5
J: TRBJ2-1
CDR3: CASRGVAGVYNEQFF

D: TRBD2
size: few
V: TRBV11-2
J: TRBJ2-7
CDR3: CASSQGLADSEQYF

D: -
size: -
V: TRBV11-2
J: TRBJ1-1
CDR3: CASSHTDGDTEAFF

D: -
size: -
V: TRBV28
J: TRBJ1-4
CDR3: CASSLSGLNEKLFF

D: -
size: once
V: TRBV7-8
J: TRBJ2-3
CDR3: CASSSKLQRGTDTQYF

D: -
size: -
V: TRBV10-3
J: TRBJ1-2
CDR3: CAIRGGLFTGAGYTF

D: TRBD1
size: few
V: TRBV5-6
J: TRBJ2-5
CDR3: CASSKDRGETQYF

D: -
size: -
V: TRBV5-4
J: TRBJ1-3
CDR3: CASSLQKGGNTIYF